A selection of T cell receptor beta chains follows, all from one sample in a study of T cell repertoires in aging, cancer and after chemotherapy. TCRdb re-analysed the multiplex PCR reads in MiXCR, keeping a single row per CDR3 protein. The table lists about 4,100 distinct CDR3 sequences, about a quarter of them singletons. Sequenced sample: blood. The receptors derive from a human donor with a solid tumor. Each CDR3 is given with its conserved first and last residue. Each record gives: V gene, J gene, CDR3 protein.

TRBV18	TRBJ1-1	CASSRAGGVGAFF
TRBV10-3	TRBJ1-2	CAISSGTGRGYTF
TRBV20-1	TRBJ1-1	CSARVRVGSEAFF
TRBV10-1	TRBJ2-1	CASGLVNEQFF
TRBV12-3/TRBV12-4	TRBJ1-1	CASNSQVSKTEAFF
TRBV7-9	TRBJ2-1	CASSQGNRWERGYEQFF
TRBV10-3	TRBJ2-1	CAISEPGNNVEQFF
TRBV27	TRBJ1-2	CASSPQETNYGYTF
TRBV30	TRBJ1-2	CAWSVGSDYGYTF
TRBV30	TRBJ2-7	CAWRGLAAKGEQYF
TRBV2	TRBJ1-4	CASTPGQGVNEKLFF
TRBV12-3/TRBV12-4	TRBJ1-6	CASRARGRRRSPLHF
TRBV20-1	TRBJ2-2	CSARSGLAVGELFF
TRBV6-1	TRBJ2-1	CASSDRGLANEQFF
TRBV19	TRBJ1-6	CASSSGQTNSPLHF
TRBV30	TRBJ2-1	CAWSVGPYNEQFF
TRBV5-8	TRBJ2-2	CASSPRAITGELFF
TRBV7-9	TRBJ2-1	CASSLAGRGHEQFF
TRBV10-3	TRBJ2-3	CAIIDPTSGATDTQYF
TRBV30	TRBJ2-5	CAWGRLLADQETQYF
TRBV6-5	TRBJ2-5	CASSYVRTSGKETQYF
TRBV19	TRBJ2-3	CASSSRTGPMDTQYF
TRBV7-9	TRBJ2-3	CASSFPGLMGTDTQYF
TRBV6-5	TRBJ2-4	CASRSRVGLPPNIQYF
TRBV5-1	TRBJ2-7	CASSLVGQSSYEQYF
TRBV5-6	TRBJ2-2	CASSPHGSLFTGELFF
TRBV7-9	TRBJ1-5	CASSLVDQPQHF
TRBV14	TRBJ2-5	CASSQDLRETQYF
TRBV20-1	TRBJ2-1	CSARKSGNGYNEQFF
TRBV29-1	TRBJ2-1	CSGLLTEGTEQFF
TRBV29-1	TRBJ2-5	CSVAGTGGQETQYF
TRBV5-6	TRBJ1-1	CASSLFLAFF
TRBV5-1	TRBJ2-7	CASSPKGLQDEQYF
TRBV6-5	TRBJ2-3	CASSYVNRGTDTQYF
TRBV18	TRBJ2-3	CASSPGLAETQYF
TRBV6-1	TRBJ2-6	CASSELGHSGANVLTF
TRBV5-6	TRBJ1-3	CASRGHTSGNTIYF
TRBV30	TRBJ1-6	CAWDLSGQGSDSPLHF
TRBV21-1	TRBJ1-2	CASSKKLYVGPQGTHHGYTF
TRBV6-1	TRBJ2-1	CASSEAIPSGRTEQFF
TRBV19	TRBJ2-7	CASSMRGNYEQYF
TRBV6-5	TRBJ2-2	CASSPGLAGGTGELFF
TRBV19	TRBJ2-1	CATQRTSGIFEQFF
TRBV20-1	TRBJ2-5	CSPHSATLKETQYF
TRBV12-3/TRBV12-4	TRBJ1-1	CASSLAGLNTEAFF